The 31 T cell receptor beta chains reported below all come from one sample, sequenced in a study of blood T cells in healthy people across ages. The second PCR ran about 6 to 11 cycles with a sample-barcoded 5' primer and J-beta primers. Each CDR3 protein is one row after TCRdb ran MiXCR on the 5' RACE reads. Of over 950,000 distinct CDR3 sequences listed, roughly 47% are singletons. Sequenced sample: blood. The receptors come from a woman between 55 and 75 years old in good health.

The rearrangement links TRBV5-1 to TRBJ2-1; unclear D gene. V was pared by 0 bases and J by 1 base, with 11 bases between. CDR1 SGHRS and CDR2 YFSETQ come from the germline V gene. The CDR3 runs 16 residues. DNA for the CDR3: TGCGCCAGCAGCTTGGTGGTCCTGGGGTCCTACAATGAGCAGTTCTTC. Its translation: CASSLVVLGSYNEQFF.

V gene TRBV4-2 combines with J gene TRBJ1-2; D uncertain. V lost 1 base and J lost 5, with 11 bases in between. The CDR3 contains 14 residues. CDR1 and CDR2 from the germline V gene are LGHNA and YNFKEQ. The DNA of the CDR3 is TGTGCCAGCAGCCAAGTTGGGGTTGATTATGGCTACACCTTC. It codes for CASSQVGVDYGYTF.

V and J are TRBV7-9 and TRBJ1-3; TRBD1 might be the D (6 bases). Trimming removed 3 bases at V and 3 bases at J, with 15 bases between. The CDR3 is made up of 16 amino acids. From germline, CDR1 is SEHNR and CDR2 FQNEAQ (reference sequence). CDR3 sequence reads: CASSFYRALDGNTIYF. CDR3 bases: TGTGCCAGCAGCTTCTACAGGGCTCTCGATGGAAACACCATATATTTT.

The chain carries TRBV28 and TRBJ2-4; 7 nucleotides align to TRBD2. TRBJ2-7 matches the DNA end more closely, so the J call is doubtful. Germline-derived CDR1 and CDR2 are MDHEN and SYDVKM. This CDR3 has 15 amino acids. The CDR3 protein is CASSLRTSLVYEQYF. CDR3 DNA sequence: TGTGCCAGCAGTTTGCGGACTAGTTTGGTCTACGAGCAGTACTTC.

The V and J genes are TRBV4-1 and TRBJ2-7; tentative D call: TRBD2 (7 bases). The germline CDR1 and CDR2 sequences are MGHRA and YSYEKL. V gave up 0 bases and J gave up 4 bases, with 10 bases separating them. The CDR3 is 14 residues long. This CDR3 is CASSQERGGYEQYF. The CDR3 DNA is TGCGCCAGCAGCCAAGAGAGGGGGGGGTACGAGCAGTACTTC.

This clonotype has only a few counts. The chain has TRBV21-1 and TRBJ2-7; the table's D call, TRBD1, was not checked against the DNA. TRBV21-1 corresponds to a pseudogene. The CDR3 has 17 amino acids. CDR3 protein: CASSKRGVASDSYEQYF. DNA of the CDR3: TGTGCCAGCAGCAAAAGAGGGGTGGCTAGCGACTCCTACGAGCAGTACTTC.

The chain couples TRBV18 to TRBJ2-1; D remains ambiguous. V was clipped by 1 base and J by 5 bases, with 12 bases between them. Germline V gene sequence: CDR1 KGHSH, CDR2 LQKENI. The CDR3 covers 15 residues. Here the CDR3 reads CASSPRSSTDNEQFF. CDR3 coding DNA: TGTGCCAGCTCACCACGGTCCAGCACCGACAATGAGCAGTTCTTC. Combining the CDR3 with reference TRBV18 and TRBJ2-1 gives the whole variable domain NAGVMQNPRHLVRRRGQEARLRCSPMKGHSHVYWYRQLPEEGLKFMVYLQKENIIDESGMPKERFSAEFPKEGPSILRIQQVVRGDSAAYFCASSPRSSTDNEQFFGPGTRLTVL.

The chain couples TRBV30 to TRBJ2-3, with D uncertain. This CDR3 region has 14 residues. Per the germline V gene, CDR1 is GTSNPN and CDR2 is SVGIG (reference sequence). Trimming stripped 1 base from V and 3 bases from J, with 11 bases between. The CDR3 loop is CAWSGGSTTDTQYF. The CDR3 nucleotides read TGTGCCTGGAGTGGTGGCAGCACTACAGATACGCAGTATTTT.

The genes are TRBV7-9 and TRBJ1-5; 7 bases map to TRBD1. CDR1 SEHNR and CDR2 FQNEAQ come from the germline V gene (reference sequence). J lost 6 bases, V lost 5 bases, and 4 bases had no gene match. This CDR3 contains 13 residues. The CDR3 DNA is TGTGCCAGCAGCCAGGGACAGCGTCAGCCCCAGCATTTT. Amino acid sequence: CASSQGQRQPQHF.

This clonotype was seen many times. The chain recombines TRBV28 with TRBJ1-2; the D gene is possibly TRBD1 (6 bases). CDR1 and CDR2 (germline): MDHEN, SYDVKM. V dropped 5 bases and J dropped 6 bases, with 13 bases sitting between them. The CDR3 extends over 13 amino acids. CDR3 nucleotides: TGTGCCAGCAGTGTAACAGGGACGAATGGCTACACCTTC. Encoded protein: CASSVTGTNGYTF.

The chain employs TRBV20-1 and TRBJ2-3, with 12 bases fitting TRBD2. V dropped 6 bases and J dropped 2; count of bases not matched to a gene: 3. The germline gives CDR1 DFQATT, CDR2 SNEGSKA (reference sequence). CDR3 size: 14 residues. The CDR3 DNA reads TGCAGTGCAGGACTAGCGGGACCCACAGATACGCAGTATTTT. Residues: CSAGLAGPTDTQYF.

The table lists this clonotype with a few counts. V is TRBV3-1 and J is TRBJ2-7, with 7 nucleotides matching TRBD1. The V and J ends lost 6 bases and 2 bases, in that order; junction bases with no gene match: 7. Germline CDR1 and CDR2: LGHDT and YNNKEL (reference sequence). CDR3 size: 14 residues. CDR3 bases: TGTGCCAGCAGGGTACCGGGACAGACCTACGAGCAGTACTTC. This encodes CASRVPGQTYEQYF.

The rearrangement links TRBV20-1 to TRBJ1-4; 8 nucleotides line up with TRBD1. The J segment lost 6 bases and the V segment lost 3 bases, leaving 0 bases of the junction unmatched. CDR1 and CDR2 from the germline V gene are DFQATT and SNEGSKA (reference sequence). The CDR3 has 12 residues. The CDR3 DNA reads TGCAGTGCTAGGACAGGGGATGAAAAACTGTTTTTT. Encoded protein: CSARTGDEKLFF.

The chain combines TRBV15 with TRBJ2-5; TRBD1 might be the D (6 bases). The germline V gene encodes CDR1 LNHNV and CDR2 YYDKDF (reference sequence). This CDR3 has 17 residues. Trimming shortened V by 2 bases and J by 12 bases, and 28 bases separated the two germline ends. DNA for the CDR3: TGTGCCACCAGCAGATCCCTCTTACTGGGGGCAGATGGTCTAAAGTACTTC. Its translation: CATSRSLLLGADGLKYF.

This sequence joins TRBV20-1 and TRBJ2-3; 8 nucleotides match TRBD2. The trim removed 5 bases at V and 0 bases at J, leaving 4 bases unmatched. Germline values: CDR1 DFQATT, CDR2 SNEGSKA (reference sequence). The CDR3 totals 14 residues. CDR3 protein: CSASSGLSTDTQYF. Written as DNA, the CDR3 is TGCAGTGCTTCTAGCGGGCTAAGCACAGATACGCAGTATTTT.

This clonotype showed up many times. The V gene is TRBV7-2, the J gene TRBJ1-4; no firm D call. CDR3 length: 17 residues. Germline V gene lookup returns CDR1 SGHTA and CDR2 FQGNSA. Trimming stripped 1 base from V and 0 bases from J, with 12 bases between. CDR3 sequence (DNA): TGTGCCAGCAGCTTAGAAGCGCCGGCCTCAACTAATGAAAAACTGTTTTTT. Protein product: CASSLEAPASTNEKLFF. The full variable domain, completed using reference TRBV7-2 and TRBJ1-4, is GAGVSQSPSNKVTEKGKDVELRCDPISGHTALYWYRQSLGQGLEFLIYFQGNSAPDKSGLPSDRFSAERTGGSVSTLTIQRTQQEDSAVYLCASSLEAPASTNEKLFFGSGTQLSVL.

The chain employs TRBV20-1 and TRBJ2-1; weak D call: TRBD2 (5 bases). Trimming stripped 3 bases from V and 2 bases from J, with 11 bases between. Germline CDR1 and CDR2: DFQATT and SNEGSKA (reference sequence). CDR3 length: 14 residues. In DNA form, the CDR3 reads TGCAGTGCTAGGGCCCCGAGGGCCTACAATGAGCAGTTCTTC. Translated: CSARAPRAYNEQFF.

This clonotype turned up a few times. The V call is TRBV7-9, the J call TRBJ2-1; D perhaps matches TRBD1 (6 bases). Deletions cut 7 bases from V and 2 bases from J, with 12 bases between. Per germline, CDR1 SEHNR and CDR2 FQNEAQ (reference sequence). The CDR3 has 14 amino acids. The DNA of the CDR3 is TGTGCCAGCAAACAACAGGGCACCTACAATGAGCAGTTCTTC. Protein: CASKQQGTYNEQFF.

The V and J genes are TRBV20-1 and TRBJ2-1, with 7 nucleotides matching TRBD1. CDR3 length equals 13 residues. The germline V gene has CDR1 DFQATT and CDR2 SNEGSKA (reference sequence). V lost 2 bases and J lost 8; bases outside the gene matches: 6. CDR3 sequence: CSARPDRPHEQFF. The CDR3 nucleotides are TGCAGTGCTAGACCGGACAGGCCCCATGAGCAGTTCTTC.

This clonotype appeared a single time. The chain joins TRBV6-5 to TRBJ2-1, with 12 bases identical to TRBD1. The CDR3 spans 14 residues. V dropped 0 bases and J dropped 13; count of bases not matched to a gene: 4. Per the germline V gene, CDR1 is MNHEY and CDR2 is SVGAGI. The DNA for the CDR3 is TGTGCCAGCAGTTACTCGTCCGGGACAGGGGGCCAGTTCTTC. Its protein is CASSYSSGTGGQFF.

This clonotype has just a few counts. This chain links TRBV4-1 with TRBJ2-7; D not certain. This CDR3 comprises 16 residues. V lost 0 bases and J 0 bases, leaving 12 bases between the germline ends. Germline V gives CDR1 MGHRA, CDR2 YSYEKL. CDR3 in amino acids: CASSQEIPQNSYEQYF. As DNA, the CDR3 is TGCGCCAGCAGCCAAGAGATCCCCCAGAACTCCTACGAGCAGTACTTC.

This clonotype was seen a few times. V usage is TRBV29-1 and J usage is TRBJ2-1, with TRBD1 matching over 7 bases. This CDR3 has 15 residues. The V gene's germline CDR1 is SQVTM and CDR2 ANQGSEA. The trim removed 2 bases at V and 0 bases at J, leaving 4 bases unmatched. CDR3 bases: TGCAGCGTTGAACGGACAGGAAGCTCCTACAATGAGCAGTTCTTC. Translation: CSVERTGSSYNEQFF.

The genes are TRBV20-1 and TRBJ2-1, with 13 bases aligning to TRBD2. J lost 9 bases, V lost 0 bases, and 5 bases had no gene match. This CDR3 is 15 amino acids long. Germline V lookup: CDR1 DFQATT, CDR2 SNEGSKA (reference sequence). In DNA, the CDR3 is TGCAGTGCTAGAGATCTCGGACTAGCGGGAGTTGAGCAGTTCTTC. Encoded protein: CSARDLGLAGVEQFF.

A few counts support this clonotype. This chain connects TRBV4-3 to TRBJ2-1; TRBD1 is a possible D gene (6 bases). The CDR3 has 14 amino acids. In germline, CDR1 is LGHNA, CDR2 YSLEER. The V and J ends lost 2 bases and 7 bases respectively, with 12 bases between them. The CDR3 sequence: CASSQLDRSNEQFF. For the CDR3, the DNA is TGCGCCAGCAGCCAACTCGACAGGTCGAATGAGCAGTTCTTC.

This chain connects TRBV6-5 to TRBJ2-3; D possibly corresponds to TRBD1 (5 bases). The V end was cut by 6 bases, the J end by 5 bases, with 15 bases between. This CDR3 comprises 14 residues. From germline, CDR1 is MNHEY and CDR2 SVGAGI. CDR3 in DNA: TGTGCCAGCAGCCCATCAGGGTTTATAGATACGCAGTATTTT. Its protein is CASSPSGFIDTQYF.

The V call is TRBV24-1, the J call TRBJ2-3; possibly TRBD1 or TRBD2 for D (5 bases each). Germline CDR1 is KGHDR and CDR2 is SFDVKD. The CDR3 length is 16 residues. The V and J ends lost 3 bases and 2 bases respectively, with 14 bases between them. CDR3 sequence (DNA): TGTGCCACCAGTGATCCCGGGACCTCTCCCACAGATACGCAGTATTTT. It yields the protein CATSDPGTSPTDTQYF.

This clonotype was detected only a few times. This chain uses TRBV12-3 or TRBV12-4 with TRBJ2-7; D call uncertain. Deletions cut 5 bases from V and 4 bases from J, with 12 bases between. The CDR3 has 13 amino acids. CDR3 loop: CASSALGLYEQYF. In nucleotides, the CDR3 is TGTGCCAGCAGTGCCCTGGGTCTTTACGAGCAGTACTTC.

This chain uses TRBV20-1 with TRBJ2-7, with 9 bases identical to TRBD1. The CDR3 totals 14 residues. The V gene end was trimmed by 6 bases and the J gene end by 6 bases; junction bases not matched to a gene: 12. Germline CDR1 reads DFQATT; CDR2 reads SNEGSKA (reference sequence). In DNA form, the CDR3 reads TGCAGTGCCCACACCGGGACAGGGTACCCCGAGCAGTACTTC. The encoded protein is CSAHTGTGYPEQYF.

Regarding this clonotype: Given a much more abundant clone one base away, this may be a read error. J is TRBJ2-7 and V is TRBV6-6; a weak D match, TRBD1 (6 bases). Trimming took off 10 bases at V and 2 bases at J, with 15 bases between the two ends. This CDR3 has 13 amino acids. The germline CDR1 and CDR2 sequences are MNHNY and SVGAGI (reference sequence). CDR3 region: CATMTGQAYEQYF. The CDR3, as DNA: TGTGCCACCATGACAGGACAAGCCTACGAGCAGTACTTC.

This clonotype was picked up a small number of times. The chain combines TRBV29-1 with TRBJ2-3; D perhaps matches TRBD1 (5 bases). The length of the CDR3 is 13 residues. The V and J ends lost 4 bases and 6 bases respectively, with 14 bases between them. Per germline, CDR1 SQVTM and CDR2 ANQGSEA. CDR3 in DNA: TGCAGCGTTGGGACACCCTTCTATGATACGCAGTATTTT. As protein: CSVGTPFYDTQYF.

The table lists this clonotype with a count of one. The CDR3 protein is CSASRLAGDMQYF. DNA for the CDR3: TGCAGTGCTAGCCGACTAGCGGGAGACATGCAGTACTTC. The chain joins TRBV20-1 to TRBJ2-7, with 12 bases lining up with TRBD2. The germline V gene has CDR1 DFQATT and CDR2 SNEGSKA (reference sequence). The length of the CDR3 is 13 residues. Trimming cost V 3 bases and J 9 bases; bases outside gene matches: 6.